This T cell receptor beta chain derives from a study of beta chain features in type 1 diabetes. Expressed TCRB transcripts were sequenced, since all the RNA that had been isolated was reverse transcribed. Sequencing used immunoSEQ multiplex PCR; TCRdb keeps in-frame clones, though not all of them. The sample consists of roughly 450,000 clones, about an eighth of them appearing once. Germline V gene lookup returns CDR1 SGHAT and CDR2 FQNNGV. Trimming stripped 5 bases from V and 6 bases from J, with 11 bases between. This CDR3 is 12 amino acids long. Sequenced material: naive CD4+ T cells from blood. The receptor comes from a woman between 18 and 29 years old in good health. The chain has TRBV11-2 and TRBJ2-7, with D uncertain. The CDR3 loop is CASSPGWVEQYV. CDR3 coding DNA: TGTGCCAGCAGCCCCGGCTGGGTCGAGCAGTACGTC.